The next 14 T cell receptor beta chains were all read from a single sample in a study of vaccination and CD4 T cells after COVID-19. With the Oncomine TCR Beta short-read assay, DNA from cultured CD4+ T cells was sequenced. One entry per CDR3 protein, called by TCRdb with MiXCR from the PCR reads. Counted here are 20,000 to 25,000 distinct CDR3 sequences, around 45% occurring once; the ten biggest clones make up approximately 12%. These TCRs are of unknown antigen specificity. Treatment described: approximately nine-day PBMC culture with coronavirus spike peptide pools or control peptides (ViraFEST assay). Sequenced: CD4+ T cells from blood, cultured in vitro. The receptors come from a human donor who had recovered from COVID-19.

This clonotype occurred a few times. The chain couples TRBV7-9 to TRBJ1-5, with no clear D. The CDR3 loop spans 16 amino acids. With 3 bases removed from V and 0 bases from J, the gap between germline ends came to 12 bases. Looked up from germline, CDR1 is SEHNR and CDR2 is FQNEAQ (reference sequence). The CDR3 here is CASSFSGPDSNQPQHF. The CDR3 region has the DNA TGTGCCAGCAGCTTCAGCGGGCCAGATAGCAATCAGCCCCAGCATTTT.

This clonotype has only a few counts. The CDR3 reads CASSFGQSNTEAFF. The DNA for the CDR3 is TGTGCCAGCAGCTTCGGACAGTCGAACACTGAAGCTTTCTTT. The V and J genes are TRBV5-4 and TRBJ1-1; a weak D match, TRBD1 (6 bases). V lost 2 bases and J 1 base, leaving 9 bases between the germline ends. This CDR3 has 14 amino acids. Germline-derived CDR1 and CDR2 are SGHNT and YYREEE (reference sequence).

The genes are TRBV7-2 and TRBJ2-3; 8 nucleotides line up with TRBD2. This CDR3 has 14 amino acids. Trimming took 4 bases from V and 6 from J; bases not matched to a gene: 6. Germline CDR1 and CDR2: SGHTA and FQGNSA. The CDR3 region has the DNA TGTGCCAGCAGCTCGAGCGGGAGAAGGGATACGCAGTATTTT. It encodes CASSSSGRRDTQYF.

This chain joins TRBV20-1 and TRBJ1-5, with D uncertain. The CDR3 is 15 residues long. CDR1 is DFQATT and CDR2 is SNEGSKA in the germline V gene (reference sequence). V was trimmed by 2 bases and J by 0 bases, leaving 11 bases between them. CDR3 DNA sequence: TGCAGTGCTAGATTGGGAGGATATAGCAATCAGCCCCAGCATTTT. This codes for CSARLGGYSNQPQHF.

CDR3 sequence: CASSFGGAGDTQYF. The CDR3 nucleotides are TGTGCCAGCAGCTTCGGGGGGGCGGGAGATACGCAGTATTTT. The rearrangement joins TRBV7-6 to TRBJ2-3; 8 bases agree with TRBD2. Trimming cost V 3 bases and J 5 bases; bases outside gene matches: 4. The CDR3 loop spans 14 amino acids. Germline values: CDR1 SGHVS, CDR2 FNYEAQ.

This chain uses TRBV6-5 with TRBJ2-3, with TRBD2 identical over 10 bases. Germline values: CDR1 MNHEY, CDR2 SVGAGI. Trimming at V came to 3 bases and at J to 9 bases, leaving 15 bases not matched to a gene. This CDR3 has 17 amino acids. The CDR3 nucleotides are TGTGCCAGCAGTTATTCACGGACTAGCGGCCTTTCAGGGACGCAGTATTTT. Its protein is CASSYSRTSGLSGTQYF.

CDR3 amino acids: CASSYSPGTGGAETQYF. CDR3 nucleotide sequence: TGCGCCAGCAGCTACTCCCCGGGGACAGGGGGCGCGGAGACCCAGTACTTC. The chain carries TRBV5-1 and TRBJ2-5; 12 nucleotides align to TRBD1. The CDR3 extends over 17 amino acids. Germline CDR1 SGHRS, CDR2 YFSETQ. V was clipped by 3 bases and J by 5 bases; unmatched bases: 11.

V usage is TRBV5-4 and J usage is TRBJ1-5; 9 positions match TRBD1. Trimming at V came to 2 bases and at J to 6 bases, leaving 3 bases not matched to a gene. Germline CDR1 reads SGHNT; CDR2 reads YYREEE (reference sequence). The CDR3 is 14 residues long. CDR3 DNA: TGTGCCAGCAGCTTACAGGGGGCATCTCAGCCCCAGCATTTT. It is translated as CASSLQGASQPQHF.

The genes are TRBV10-3 and TRBJ1-6; D is undetermined. The CDR3 loop spans 12 amino acids. V lost 4 bases to trimming and J lost 8 bases, with 6 bases between them. Germline values: CDR1 ENHRY, CDR2 SYGVKD. This chain's CDR3 is CAISGEDSPLHF. CDR3 DNA sequence: TGTGCCATCAGTGGGGAAGATTCACCCCTCCACTTT.

The rearrangement links TRBV28 to TRBJ2-7; no reliable D call. The CDR3 sequence is 14 residues long. CDR1 and CDR2 (germline): MDHEN, SYDVKM. The V gene lost 3 bases and the J gene lost 2 bases, with 11 bases spanning the gap. The CDR3 loop is CASSFVQVPYEQYF. DNA for the CDR3: TGTGCCAGCAGTTTTGTCCAGGTCCCCTACGAGCAGTACTTC. The full variable domain, with the rest looked up from reference TRBV28 and TRBJ2-7, is DVKVTQSSRYLVKRTGEKVFLECVQDMDHENMFWYRQDPGLGLRLIYFSYDVKMKEKGDIPEGYSVSREKKERFSLILESASTNQTSMYLCASSFVQVPYEQYFGPGTRLTVT.

The chain recombines TRBV4-3 with TRBJ2-2; D not resolved. Trimming stripped 0 bases from V and 4 bases from J, with 18 bases between. Per germline, CDR1 LGHNA and CDR2 YSLEER. This CDR3 has 18 amino acids. The CDR3, as DNA: TGCGCCAGCAGCCAAGAGGCCCCTGCTTCGCGAGGCACCGGGGAGCTGTTTTTT. Translating it yields CASSQEAPASRGTGELFF.

The chain recombines TRBV21-1 with TRBJ2-7; the table's D call, TRBD1, has no DNA check behind it. TRBV21-1 is reported as a pseudogene. The CDR3 is 17 amino acids. The CDR3 is CASSTPGQGATLNEQYF. In DNA, the CDR3 is TGTGCCAGCAGCACCCCGGGACAGGGGGCTACACTTAACGAGCAGTACTTC.

The chain employs TRBV4-1 and TRBJ1-3; no clear D gene. Per the germline V gene, CDR1 is MGHRA and CDR2 is YSYEKL. Trimming cost V 0 bases and J 0 bases, with 9 bases left between them. The CDR3 contains 16 residues. CDR3 loop: CASSQEDRRSGNTIYF. The CDR3 DNA reads TGCGCCAGCAGCCAAGAGGATCGACGCTCTGGAAACACCATATATTTT.

This clonotype has only a few counts. The chain combines TRBV4-2 with TRBJ1-2, with D possibly being TRBD1 (6 bases). Germline V gene lookup returns CDR1 LGHNA and CDR2 YNFKEQ. The CDR3 has 16 residues. Trimming pared 1 base from V and 3 bases from J, leaving 15 bases between. The CDR3 nucleotides read TGTGCCAGCAGCCAAGGAGAGGGGGGAAGGTACTATGGCTACACCTTC. Translating gives CASSQGEGGRYYGYTF.